This record looks at one TCR beta chain sequence and its context. What it binds is unknown. These data belong to a study of T cells expressing NK-cell markers. Study in general: Out of eight donors sequenced, seven tested HCMV-seropositive and the remaining one seronegative.

From the 5' RACE reads, TCRdb lists one entry per CDR3 protein and no DNA. The sample table sets out about 170,000 distinct CDR3 sequences. CDR1 and CDR2 from the germline V gene are MGHRA and YSYEKL. The CDR3 loop spans 17 amino acids. The study's findings and limits: Similarly, these clonotypes led the CD3+CD56-NKG2C+ fraction as well in several donors.

The TCR comes from a man aged 18 to 69 in good health. The chain joins TRBV4-1 to TRBJ1-6. The sample taken for sequencing was blood T cells: a sorted CD56 or NKG2C T cell subset, CD4+ or CD8+ T cells, or bulk PBMC T cells (not recorded which). The CDR3 is CASSQEAMSSYNSPLHF.